The clone carrying this T cell receptor beta chain occurred a few times. Recruits, aged about 18 to 100 years, lived in 25 or so US areas. For recovered donors of Cohort 3, there were two negative PCRs, clearance, or symptom resolution. This specimen belongs to a study of blood T cell repertoires in COVID-19. Overall study context: Sources were T cells, B-cell-depleted T cells, or PBMCs; the material itself was cDNA or gDNA.

As processed by the authors: It was from reference gene primer amplification that nucleated cell counts were estimated. Sequencing used immunoSEQ multiplex PCR; TCRdb keeps in-frame clones, though not all of them. Clone size and V and J calls were adopted from that table, with D and trimming inferred from the DNA. The sample lists about 300,000 clones, 70% to 90% occurring once. CDR1 KGHSH and CDR2 LQKENI come from the germline V gene. This CDR3 region has 15 residues. The germline V and J ends were trimmed by 6 bases and 2 bases, with 14 bases remaining between them. The TCR was taken from a woman aged 30 to 39 who had recovered from COVID-19. Sequencing used PBMCs or T cells enriched from blood (not recorded which). The V call is TRBV18, the J call TRBJ1-5, with a tentative D call TRBD1 (5 bases). The CDR3 sequence is CASSPSGGGNQPQHF. In DNA, the CDR3 is TGTGCCAGCTCCCCGAGCGGGGGGGGCAATCAGCCCCAGCATTTT.